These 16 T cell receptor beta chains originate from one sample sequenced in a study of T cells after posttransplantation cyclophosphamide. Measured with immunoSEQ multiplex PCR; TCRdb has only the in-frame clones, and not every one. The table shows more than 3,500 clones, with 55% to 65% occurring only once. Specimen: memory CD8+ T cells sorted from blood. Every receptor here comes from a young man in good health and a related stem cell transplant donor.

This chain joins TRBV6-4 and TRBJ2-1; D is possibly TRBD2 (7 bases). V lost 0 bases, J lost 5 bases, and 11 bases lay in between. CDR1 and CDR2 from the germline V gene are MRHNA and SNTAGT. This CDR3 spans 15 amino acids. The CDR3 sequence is CASSDSAGANNEQFF. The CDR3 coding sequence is TGTGCCAGCAGTGACTCGGCGGGGGCAAACAATGAGCAGTTCTTC.

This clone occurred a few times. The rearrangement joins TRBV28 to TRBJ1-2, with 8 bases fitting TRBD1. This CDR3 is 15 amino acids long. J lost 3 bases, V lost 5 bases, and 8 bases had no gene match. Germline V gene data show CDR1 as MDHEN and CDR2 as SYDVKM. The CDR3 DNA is TGTGCCAGCAGTCACGGACAGGGCTGGGACTATGGCTACACCTTC. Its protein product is CASSHGQGWDYGYTF.

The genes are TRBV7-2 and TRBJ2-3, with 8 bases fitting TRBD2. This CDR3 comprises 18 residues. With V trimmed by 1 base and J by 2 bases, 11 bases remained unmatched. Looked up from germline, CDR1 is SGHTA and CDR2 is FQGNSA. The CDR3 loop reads CASSLDGGAFEFTDTQYF. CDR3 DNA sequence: TGTGCCAGCAGCTTAGACGGGGGGGCCTTTGAGTTCACAGATACGCAGTATTTT. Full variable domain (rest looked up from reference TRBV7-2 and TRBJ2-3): GAGVSQSPSNKVTEKGKDVELRCDPISGHTALYWYRQSLGQGLEFLIYFQGNSAPDKSGLPSDRFSAERTGGSVSTLTIQRTQQEDSAVYLCASSLDGGAFEFTDTQYFGPGTRLTVL.

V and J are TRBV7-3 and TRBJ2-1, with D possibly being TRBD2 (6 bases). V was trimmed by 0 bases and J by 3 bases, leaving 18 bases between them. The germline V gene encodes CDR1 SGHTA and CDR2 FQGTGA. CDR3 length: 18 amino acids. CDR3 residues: CASSLTPTSPGFYNEQFF. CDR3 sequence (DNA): TGTGCCAGCAGCTTAACCCCTACTAGCCCGGGCTTCTACAATGAGCAGTTCTTC.

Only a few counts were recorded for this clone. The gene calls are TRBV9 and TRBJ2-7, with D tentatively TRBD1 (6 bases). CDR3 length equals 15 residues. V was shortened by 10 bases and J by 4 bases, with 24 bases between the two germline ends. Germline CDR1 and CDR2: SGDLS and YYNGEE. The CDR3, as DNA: TGTGCCTGTTGTATCAGGCAGGGGACGGCATACGAGCAGTACTTC. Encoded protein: CACCIRQGTAYEQYF.

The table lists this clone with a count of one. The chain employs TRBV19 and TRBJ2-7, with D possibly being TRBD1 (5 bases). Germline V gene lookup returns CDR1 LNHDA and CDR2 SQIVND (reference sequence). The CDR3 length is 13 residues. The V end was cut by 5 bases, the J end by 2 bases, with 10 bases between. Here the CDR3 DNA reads TGTGCCAGTAGTCTGGGGCCAACCTACGAGCAGTACTTC. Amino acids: CASSLGPTYEQYF. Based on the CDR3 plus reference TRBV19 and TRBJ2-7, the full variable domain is DGGITQSPKYLFRKEGQNVTLSCEQNLNHDAMYWYRQDPGQGLRLIYYSQIVNDFQKGDIAEGYSVSREKKESFPLTVTSAQKNPTAFYLCASSLGPTYEQYFGPGTRLTVT.

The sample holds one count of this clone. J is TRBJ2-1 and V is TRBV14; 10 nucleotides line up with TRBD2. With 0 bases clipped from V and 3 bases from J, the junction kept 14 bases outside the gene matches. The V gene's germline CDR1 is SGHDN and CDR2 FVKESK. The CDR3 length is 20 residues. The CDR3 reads CASSQDGIAGGIRFYNEQFF. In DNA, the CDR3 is TGTGCCAGCAGCCAAGATGGAATAGCGGGGGGCATTCGTTTCTACAATGAGCAGTTCTTC.

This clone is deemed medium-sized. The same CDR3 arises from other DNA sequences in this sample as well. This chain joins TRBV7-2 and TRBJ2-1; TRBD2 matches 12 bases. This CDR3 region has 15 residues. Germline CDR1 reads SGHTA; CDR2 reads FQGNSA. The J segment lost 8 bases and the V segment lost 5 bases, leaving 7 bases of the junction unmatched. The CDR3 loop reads CASSLLAGGRDEQFF. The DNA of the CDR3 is TGTGCCAGCAGCCTTCTAGCGGGGGGGCGCGATGAGCAGTTCTTC. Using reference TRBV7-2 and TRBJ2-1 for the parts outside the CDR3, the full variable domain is GAGVSQSPSNKVTEKGKDVELRCDPISGHTALYWYRQSLGQGLEFLIYFQGNSAPDKSGLPSDRFSAERTGGSVSTLTIQRTQQEDSAVYLCASSLLAGGRDEQFFGPGTRLTVL.

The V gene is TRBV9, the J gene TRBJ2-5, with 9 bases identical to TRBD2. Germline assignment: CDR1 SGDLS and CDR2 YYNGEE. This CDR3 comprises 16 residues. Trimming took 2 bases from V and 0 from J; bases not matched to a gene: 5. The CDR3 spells CASSVPSGRYQETQYF. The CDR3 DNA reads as TGTGCCAGCAGCGTCCCCAGCGGGAGGTACCAAGAGACCCAGTACTTC.

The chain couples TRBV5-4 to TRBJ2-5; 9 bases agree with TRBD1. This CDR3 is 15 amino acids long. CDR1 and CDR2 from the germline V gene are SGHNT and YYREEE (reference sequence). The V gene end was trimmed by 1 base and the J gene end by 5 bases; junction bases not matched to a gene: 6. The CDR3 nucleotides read TGTGCCAGCAGCTTGCTTCGACAGGGGGAGGAGACCCAGTACTTC. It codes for CASSLLRQGEETQYF.

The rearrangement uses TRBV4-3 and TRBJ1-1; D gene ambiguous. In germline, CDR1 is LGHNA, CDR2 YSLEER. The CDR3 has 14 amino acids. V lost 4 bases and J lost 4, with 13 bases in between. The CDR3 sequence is CASSRAAGGTEAFF. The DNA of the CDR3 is TGCGCCAGCAGCCGAGCTGCGGGTGGCACTGAAGCTTTCTTT.

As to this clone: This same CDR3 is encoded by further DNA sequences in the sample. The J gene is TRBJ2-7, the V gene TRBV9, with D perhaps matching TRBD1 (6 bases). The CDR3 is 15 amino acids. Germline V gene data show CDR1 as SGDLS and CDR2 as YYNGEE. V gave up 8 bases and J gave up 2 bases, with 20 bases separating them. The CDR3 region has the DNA TGTGCCAGTAGTATCGGACAGAAGACGGCCTACGAGCAGTACTTC. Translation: CASSIGQKTAYEQYF.

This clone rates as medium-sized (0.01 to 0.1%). CDR3 region: CASRGGVTYTDTQYF. Here the CDR3 DNA reads TGTGCCAGCAGAGGCGGGGTGACCTACACAGATACGCAGTATTTT. J is TRBJ2-3 and V is TRBV6-4, with D tentatively TRBD2 (6 bases). Germline V gene sequence: CDR1 MRHNA, CDR2 SNTAGT. The ends were cut back, 6 bases at V and 2 bases at J, with 15 bases in the middle. CDR3 size: 15 residues.

The DNA for the CDR3 is TGTGCCAGCAGCTACACTAGCGAAATGTACCAAGAGACCCAGTACTTC. Translating it yields CASSYTSEMYQETQYF. The chain recombines TRBV7-9 with TRBJ2-5, with 7 bases lining up with TRBD2. The CDR3 runs 16 residues. Looked up from germline, CDR1 is SEHNR and CDR2 is FQNEAQ (reference sequence). V lost 4 bases and J lost 0; bases outside the gene matches: 8.

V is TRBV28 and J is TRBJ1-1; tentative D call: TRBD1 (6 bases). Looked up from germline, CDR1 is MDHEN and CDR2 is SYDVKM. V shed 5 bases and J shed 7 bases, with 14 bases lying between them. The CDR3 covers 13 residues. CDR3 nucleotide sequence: TGTGCCAGCAGTACACGACAGGAGGTTGAAGCTTTCTTT. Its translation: CASSTRQEVEAFF.

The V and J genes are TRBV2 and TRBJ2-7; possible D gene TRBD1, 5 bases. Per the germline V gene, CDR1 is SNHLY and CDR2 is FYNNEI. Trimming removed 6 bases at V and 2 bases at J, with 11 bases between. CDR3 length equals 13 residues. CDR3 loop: CASSADSTYEQYF. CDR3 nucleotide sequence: TGTGCCAGCAGCGCCGACAGTACCTACGAGCAGTACTTC.